These 28 T cell receptor beta chains share one sample of origin, sequenced in a study of blood T cell repertoires in COVID-19. This table comes from immunoSEQ multiplex PCR, and its TCRdb copy is limited to in-frame clones, with some not included. The sample includes fewer than 200,000 clones, around 80% seen only once; the top ten take 17%. The sequenced sample consisted of PBMCs or T cells enriched from blood (not recorded which). These receptor sequences come from a woman aged 50 to 60 who had recovered from COVID-19.

This chain connects TRBV21-1 to TRBJ2-6; TRBD1, the table's D call, was not compared with the DNA. TRBV21-1 has pseudogene status. The CDR3 is made up of 18 amino acids. This CDR3 reads CASSKGIRGDSGANVLTF. For the CDR3, the DNA is TGTGCCAGCAGCAAAGGGATCAGGGGCGACTCTGGGGCCAACGTCCTGACTTTC.

The V and J genes are TRBV28 and TRBJ1-2, with 8 bases fitting TRBD1. V was pared by 6 bases and J by 7 bases, with 7 bases of the junction left unmatched. Germline loops: CDR1 MDHEN, CDR2 SYDVKM. The CDR3 contains 13 residues. DNA for the CDR3: TGTGCCAGCAGCTGGGACAGGTTGGGTGGCTACACCTTC. Its translation: CASSWDRLGGYTF.

The chain combines TRBV19 with TRBJ2-2; D ambiguous. The CDR3 extends over 14 amino acids. The germline V and J ends were trimmed by 3 bases and 8 bases, with 13 bases remaining between them. Looked up from germline, CDR1 is LNHDA and CDR2 is SQIVND (reference sequence). The CDR3 DNA follows: TGTGCCAGTAGTATCCAAGACAATACTGGGGAGCTGTTTTTT. Translating it yields CASSIQDNTGELFF.

This clone was seen a few times. The rearrangement joins TRBV5-1 to TRBJ1-2; D unresolved. The CDR3 is 14 amino acids. V was cut by 2 bases and J by 2 bases, with 10 bases left in between. Per the germline V gene, CDR1 is SGHRS and CDR2 is YFSETQ. CDR3 protein: CASSFSDTNYGYTF. In nucleotides, the CDR3 is TGCGCCAGCAGCTTTAGTGACACCAACTATGGCTACACCTTC.

V is TRBV3-1 (or the pseudogene TRBV3-2) and J is TRBJ2-7; a possible D gene is TRBD2 (6 bases). The CDR3 spans 14 residues. V lost 8 bases and J lost 1, with 15 bases in between. CDR1 LGHDT and CDR2 YNNKEL come from the germline V gene (reference sequence). In DNA form, the CDR3 reads TGTGCCAGCTCCATGCTCGGACTATCCTACGAGCAGTACTTC. The encoded protein is CASSMLGLSYEQYF.

This clone was seen once. J is TRBJ1-5 and V is TRBV6-1; D unresolved. Trimming cost V 4 bases and J 1 base, with 14 bases left between them. The CDR3 is 16 residues long. The germline V gene has CDR1 MNHNS and CDR2 SASEGT. The CDR3 DNA reads TGTGCCAGCAGTGGGTGGCCAGGCGAGAGCAATCAGCCCCAGCATTTT. Translating it yields CASSGWPGESNQPQHF.

This clone appeared once. This chain uses TRBV5-1 with TRBJ1-4, with D perhaps TRBD1 (6 bases). The CDR3 consists of 13 residues. CDR1 is SGHRS and CDR2 is YFSETQ in the germline V gene. Trimming removed 4 bases from V and 6 bases from J, with 10 bases in between. CDR3 sequence (DNA): TGCGCCAGCAGCAGGGGGGGCGATGAAAAACTGTTTTTT. Its translation: CASSRGGDEKLFF.

This rearrangement joins TRBV24-1 to TRBJ2-1; weak D call: TRBD2 (5 bases). V was pared by 3 bases and J by 0 bases, with 11 bases between. Germline V gene sequence: CDR1 KGHDR, CDR2 SFDVKD. The CDR3 sequence is 16 residues long. The CDR3 loop is CATSDPAGSSYNEQFF. The CDR3 nucleotides are TGTGCCACCAGTGATCCGGCGGGTAGCTCCTACAATGAGCAGTTCTTC.

This clone has a single count. The chain recombines TRBV12-3 or TRBV12-4 with TRBJ1-1; D might be TRBD1 (5 bases). The CDR3 spans 12 residues. V dropped 2 bases and J dropped 10 bases, with 11 bases sitting between them. CDR3 sequence (DNA): TGTGCCAGCAGTTTATGGGGCGGGACAGCTTTCTTT. As protein: CASSLWGGTAFF.

V and J are TRBV19 and TRBJ2-1; 9 bases are a match to TRBD2. The CDR3 has 14 amino acids. The germline V gene has CDR1 LNHDA and CDR2 SQIVND (reference sequence). The trim removed 8 bases at V and 4 bases at J, leaving 6 bases unmatched. The CDR3 sequence: CASQWLAGYNEQFF. CDR3 coding DNA: TGTGCCAGTCAATGGCTAGCGGGGTACAATGAGCAGTTCTTC.

The V and J genes are TRBV5-1 and TRBJ2-3; D is unclear. The germline CDR1 and CDR2 sequences are SGHRS and YFSETQ. The germline V and J ends were trimmed by 0 bases and 5 bases, with 4 bases remaining between them. The CDR3 runs 12 residues. The CDR3 DNA reads TGCGCCAGCAGCTTGGACGGAGATACGCAGTATTTT. This translates into CASSLDGDTQYF.

The chain couples TRBV6-5 to TRBJ2-7; 11 nucleotides line up with TRBD2. The CDR3 contains 15 residues. V dropped 8 bases and J dropped 4; count of bases not matched to a gene: 10. In germline, CDR1 is MNHEY, CDR2 SVGAGI. The DNA for the CDR3 is TGTGCCAGCGGATTAGCGGGAGGGCCCACGTACGAGCAGTACTTC. Protein: CASGLAGGPTYEQYF.

The rearrangement joins TRBV5-1 to TRBJ2-2, with TRBD1 matching over 10 bases. With 1 base clipped from V and 7 bases from J, the junction kept 7 bases outside the gene matches. There are 16 residues in the CDR3. Germline V gene data show CDR1 as SGHRS and CDR2 as YFSETQ. In DNA form, the CDR3 reads TGCGCCAGCAGCTTGTTGGGACAGGGGACTCACGGGGAGCTGTTTTTT. This sequence encodes CASSLLGQGTHGELFF.

The chain has TRBV3-1 (or the pseudogene TRBV3-2) and TRBJ2-5; a weak D match, TRBD2 (7 bases). The germline V gene encodes CDR1 LGHDT and CDR2 YNNKEL (reference sequence). V was trimmed by 4 bases and J by 5 bases, leaving 17 bases between them. The CDR3 contains 15 residues. DNA of the CDR3: TGTGCCAGCAGCCTAAGCGGGACCCAGGGGGAGACCCAGTACTTC. Residues: CASSLSGTQGETQYF.

V usage is TRBV19 and J usage is TRBJ2-2, with TRBD1 identical over 8 bases. Germline CDR1 LNHDA, CDR2 SQIVND (reference sequence). The V and J ends lost 7 bases and 5 bases, in that order; junction bases with no gene match: 6. There are 14 residues in the CDR3. The CDR3 coding sequence is TGTGCCAGTATTGACAGGGGTGATACCGGGGAGCTGTTTTTT. Protein product: CASIDRGDTGELFF. Using reference TRBV19 and TRBJ2-2 for the parts outside the CDR3, the full variable domain is DGGITQSPKYLFRKEGQNVTLSCEQNLNHDAMYWYRQDPGQGLRLIYYSQIVNDFQKGDIAEGYSVSREKKESFPLTVTSAQKNPTAFYLCASIDRGDTGELFFGEGSRLTVL.

This sequence joins TRBV24-1 and TRBJ2-5, with TRBD1 matching over 7 bases. CDR3 length equals 16 residues. The V segment lost 12 bases and the J segment 3 bases; nucleotides outside the gene matches: 18. From germline, CDR1 is KGHDR and CDR2 SFDVKD. CDR3 DNA: TGTGCCGTACGAACCCCCGCCCGGGACAGAGAAGAGACCCAGTACTTC. Amino acids: CAVRTPARDREETQYF.

This clone occurred once. V is TRBV19 and J is TRBJ2-7; 8 bases map to TRBD2. CDR1 is LNHDA and CDR2 is SQIVND in the germline V gene (reference sequence). J gave up 6 bases and V 4 bases, and 11 bases lay outside the gene matches. CDR3 length: 15 residues. In nucleotides, the CDR3 is TGTGCCAGTAGTAAACGGGAGGGGGGATTTGGCGAGCAGTACTTC. Protein product: CASSKREGGFGEQYF.

V gene TRBV12-5 combines with J gene TRBJ2-3; D unclear. Germline CDR1 and CDR2: LGHNT and FRNRAP. The V end lost 1 base, the J end lost 2 bases, and 13 bases lay between the germline ends. CDR3 size: 16 residues. The chain's CDR3 is CASGLAPFGDTDTQYF. Here the CDR3 DNA reads TGTGCTAGTGGTTTGGCGCCTTTTGGAGACACAGATACGCAGTATTTT.

J is TRBJ1-1 and V is TRBV5-4; tentative D call: TRBD1 (6 bases). The CDR3 sequence is 15 residues long. V shed 0 bases and J shed 0 bases, with 9 bases lying between them. Germline V gene data show CDR1 as SGHNT and CDR2 as YYREEE (reference sequence). CDR3 DNA sequence: TGTGCCAGCAGCTTGGGGACAGCCATGAACACTGAAGCTTTCTTT. Translated: CASSLGTAMNTEAFF.

The chain links TRBV6-2 or TRBV6-3 to TRBJ2-2, with 7 bases fitting TRBD2. CDR3 length equals 13 residues. In germline, CDR1 is MNHEY, CDR2 SVGEGT. J was trimmed by 6 bases and V by 6 bases; bases with no gene match: 4. CDR3 nucleotide sequence: TGTGCCAGCAGCCCCGGACTAGCCGGGGAGCTGTTTTTT. As protein: CASSPGLAGELFF.

This rearrangement joins TRBV25-1 to TRBJ1-1; D is perhaps TRBD1 (6 bases). V lost 5 bases to trimming and J lost 6 bases, with 13 bases between them. The germline V gene encodes CDR1 MGHDK and CDR2 SYGVNS. This CDR3 is 13 amino acids long. This CDR3 is CASSLGGRAEAFF. The CDR3 coding sequence is TGTGCCAGCAGTCTAGGGGGTCGGGCTGAAGCTTTCTTT.

The V and J genes are TRBV28 and TRBJ1-1; 7 bases fit TRBD1. This CDR3 is built from 19 residues. V dropped 6 bases and J dropped 0; count of bases not matched to a gene: 19. Germline CDR1 and CDR2: MDHEN and SYDVKM. The DNA for the CDR3 is TGTGCCAGCAGAGAAGTAGGGACAGCCAAGTATTTAATGAACACTGAAGCTTTCTTT. Translating it yields CASREVGTAKYLMNTEAFF. Supplemented by reference TRBV28 and TRBJ1-1, the full variable domain reads DVKVTQSSRYLVKRTGEKVFLECVQDMDHENMFWYRQDPGLGLRLIYFSYDVKMKEKGDIPEGYSVSREKKERFSLILESASTNQTSMYLCASREVGTAKYLMNTEAFFGQGTRLTVV.

V is TRBV3-1 (or the pseudogene TRBV3-2) and J is TRBJ1-3; a weak D match, TRBD1 (6 bases). V lost 4 bases and J 4 bases, leaving 11 bases between the germline ends. CDR1 is LGHDT and CDR2 is YNNKEL in the germline V gene (reference sequence). There are 14 residues in the CDR3. Here the CDR3 reads CASSLYRDGNTIYF. CDR3 sequence (DNA): TGTGCCAGCAGCCTCTACAGGGACGGAAACACCATATATTTT.

This clone came up a few times. The chain employs TRBV7-3 and TRBJ1-4; weak D call: TRBD1 (5 bases). V lost 2 bases and J 5 bases, leaving 6 bases between the germline ends. The germline gives CDR1 SGHTA, CDR2 FQGTGA. The CDR3 loop spans 13 amino acids. The CDR3 DNA reads as TGTGCCAGCAGCTTAGGGGGGAATGAAAAACTGTTTTTT. Translating it yields CASSLGGNEKLFF.

About this clone: A junction boundary mismatches the germline segment, possibly from a read error. J is TRBJ2-1 and V is TRBV19; D possibly corresponds to TRBD1 (6 bases). Germline V lookup: CDR1 LNHDA, CDR2 SQIVND (reference sequence). This CDR3 region has 12 residues. CDR3 protein: CASSMGDRTAIF. The CDR3 nucleotides are TGTGCCAGTAGTATGGGAGACAGGACCGCTATCTTC.

The rearrangement uses TRBV5-8 and TRBJ2-7, with 7 bases that match TRBD1. CDR3 size: 14 residues. V trimming: 0 bases; J trimming: 2 bases; junction bases outside the gene matches: 2. Germline assignment: CDR1 SGHTS and CDR2 YDEGEE. The CDR3 DNA reads TGTGCCAGCAGCTTGGGGCAGGGGGCCTACGAGCAGTACTTC. It codes for CASSLGQGAYEQYF. The full variable domain, with the rest looked up from reference TRBV5-8 and TRBJ2-7, is EAGVTQSPTHLIKTRGQQATLRCSPISGHTSVYWYQQALGLGLQFLLWYDEGEERNRGNFPPRFSGRQFPNYSSELNVNALELEDSALYLCASSLGQGAYEQYFGPGTRLTVT.

The chain joins TRBV3-1 (or the pseudogene TRBV3-2) to TRBJ2-7; 10 nucleotides agree with TRBD1. Trimming took 2 bases from V and 6 from J; bases not matched to a gene: 4. Germline V CDR1 and CDR2: LGHDT, YNNKEL (reference sequence). The CDR3 has 14 residues. The DNA of the CDR3 is TGTGCCAGCAGCCAACCGGGACAGGGGTCCGAGCAGTACTTC. Protein: CASSQPGQGSEQYF.

The V gene is TRBV5-1, the J gene TRBJ2-7; tentative D call: TRBD2 (5 bases). The CDR3 runs to 11 residues. Trimming left V 6 bases short and J 4 bases short, with 8 bases between. Germline CDR1 is SGHRS and CDR2 is YFSETQ. The CDR3 DNA sequence: TGCGCCAGCACTGAGGGATACGAGCAGTACTTC. Translation: CASTEGYEQYF.